A selection of T cell receptor beta chains follows, all from one sample in a study of blood T cell repertoires in COVID-19. Produced via immunoSEQ multiplex PCR; TCRdb's table is partial and in-frame only. The sample includes nearly 200,000 clones, roughly 90% of them seen just once. The sample was PBMCs or T cells enriched from blood (not recorded which). The receptors were sampled from a woman between 18 and 29 years old who had recovered from COVID-19. The CDR3 runs from the conserved cysteine through the conserved F or W. The D gene is left open where the match is weak. Expanded clones are given a class, and other clones once, few, many or no size at all.

clone_size j_call d_call cdr3_length v_call cdr3_nt cdr3_aa
. TRBJ1-6 . 16 TRBV5-1 TGCGCCAGCAGCTCGGAACCCGACAGAACCCATTCACCCCTCCACTTT CASSSEPDRTHSPLHF
once TRBJ1-1 . 14 TRBV5-1 TGCGCCAGCAGCTTGGCCAGATTGAACACTGAAGCTTTCTTT CASSLARLNTEAFF
. TRBJ2-7 . 15 TRBV6-1 TGTGCCAGCAGTGAACGTCCAGGTTCCTCCTACGAGCAGTACTTC CASSERPGSSYEQYF
. TRBJ2-7 TRBD1 18 TRBV7-9 TGTGCCAGCAGCTTAGCAGTACTCATGGGACAGGGTGACTACGAGCAGTACTTC CASSLAVLMGQGDYEQYF
. TRBJ1-5 . 13 TRBV6-5 TGTGCCAGCAGTATAACAGTGGGCCAGCCCCAGCATTTT CASSITVGQPQHF
few TRBJ1-5 . 14 TRBV9 TGTGCCAGCAGCGCTGGGGCAGAGAATCAGCCCCAGCATTTT CASSAGAENQPQHF
. TRBJ1-1 TRBD1 14 TRBV30 TGTGCCTGGAGTTCGACCGGGACAGGGGGCATAGCTTTCTTT CAWSSTGTGGIAFF
. TRBJ1-5 . 13 TRBV5-6 TGTGCCAGCAGCGTCTACAGGGTGGGGCCCCAGCATTTT CASSVYRVGPQHF
. TRBJ1-5 . 15 TRBV5-1 TGCGCCAGCAGCTTGATGGGAGCTAGCAATCAGCCCCAGCATTTT CASSLMGASNQPQHF
. TRBJ2-2 TRBD1 14 TRBV29-1 TGCAGCGCAAAGGGACAGACGAACACCGGGGAGCTGTTTTTT CSAKGQTNTGELFF
. TRBJ1-1 TRBD1 15 TRBV11-2 TGTGCCAGCAGCAGTGTTAAGGGGGCCGGACCTGAAGCTTTCTTT CASSSVKGAGPEAFF
. TRBJ1-2 . 14 TRBV5-4 TGTGCCAGCAGTCCCGGTCGGGCGGGCTATGGCTACACCTTC CASSPGRAGYGYTF
. TRBJ2-7 . 14 TRBV21-1 TGTGCCAGCAGCGACAAGGGACAGGGTCACGAGCAGTACTTC CASSDKGQGHEQYF
. TRBJ2-7 . 12 TRBV3-1/TRBV3-2 TGTGCCAGCAGCCAAGATTCTCACGAGCAGTACTTC CASSQDSHEQYF
. TRBJ1-5 TRBD1 14 TRBV24-1 TGTGCCACCAGTGACGGGACAGGGGGTCAGCCCCAGCATTTT CATSDGTGGQPQHF
. TRBJ2-1 TRBD1 14 TRBV5-4 TGTGCCAGCAGCTTCCGGGACAGGGGACATGAGCAGTTCTTC CASSFRDRGHEQFF
. TRBJ2-3 . 14 TRBV2 TGTGCCAGCAGGGCGGAGCGATTCACAGATACGCAGTATTTT CASRAERFTDTQYF
. TRBJ2-1 TRBD1 15 TRBV5-1 TGCGCCAGCAGCCCGGGACAGGGGGAATACAATGAGCAGTTCTTC CASSPGQGEYNEQFF
. TRBJ1-2 . 15 TRBV18 TGTGCCAGCTCACCACAGACAGTACCTAACTATGGCTACACCTTC CASSPQTVPNYGYTF
. TRBJ2-7 TRBD2 11 TRBV30 TGTGCCTGGGGGACTAGTTACGAGCAGTACTTC CAWGTSYEQYF
. TRBJ1-6 . 15 TRBV5-1 TGCGCCAGCAGCTTGGACCAGGGAGGTAATTCACCCCTCCACTTT CASSLDQGGNSPLHF
. TRBJ2-5 . 11 TRBV30 TGTGCCTGGAGTGTCCGAGAGACCCAGTACTTC CAWSVRETQYF
. TRBJ1-5 . 15 TRBV7-2 TGTGCCAGCAGCGCTACCGGGACTTTGACTCAGCCCCAGCATTTT CASSATGTLTQPQHF
. TRBJ1-1 . 16 TRBV3-1/TRBV3-2 TGTGCCAGCAGCCAGGCCGTCCGTCAGGGTAACACTGAAGCTTTCTTT CASSQAVRQGNTEAFF
. TRBJ1-5 . 14 TRBV7-5 TGTGTCAGAAGCTTACCCCCCTCCAATCAGCCCCAGCATTTT CVRSLPPSNQPQHF
. TRBJ1-2 . 14 TRBV7-9 TGTGCCAGCAGCCTCTCGGACAGTAACTATGGCTACACCTTC CASSLSDSNYGYTF
. TRBJ2-3 . 16 TRBV27 TGTGCCAGCAGCCAACGCGGGGGCCGGTCCACAGATACGCAGTATTTT CASSQRGGRSTDTQYF
. TRBJ2-2 . 11 TRBV11-2 TGTGCCAGCACCCTCGCCGGGGAGCTGTTTTTT CASTLAGELFF
few TRBJ2-1 TRBD2 13 TRBV7-9 TGTGCCAGCAGCTTTAGCGGGGGCAATGAGCAGTTCTTC CASSFSGGNEQFF
. TRBJ1-1 . 13 TRBV20-1 TGCAGTGCTAGTACAACAGCGAACACTGAAGCTTTCTTT CSASTTANTEAFF
. TRBJ2-3 . 16 TRBV1 TGCACCAGCAGCCAAGATAGACTAACGTGCACAGATACGCAGTATTTT CTSSQDRLTCTDTQYF
. TRBJ2-2 TRBD2 16 TRBV9 TGTGCCAGCAGCGCTCTAGCGGGGGTTGGCACCGGGGAGCTGTTTTTT CASSALAGVGTGELFF
. TRBJ2-5 . 12 TRBV19 TGTGCCAGTAGTATGGCTGGTGAGACCCAGTACTTC CASSMAGETQYF
once TRBJ2-3 . 15 TRBV10-3 TGTGCCATCAGCCCCCCGGGACACCTCACAGATACGCAGTATTTT CAISPPGHLTDTQYF
. TRBJ1-5 . 15 TRBV19 TGTGCCAGTACTCGGGGAGCGGGGGGCAATCAGCCCCAGCATTTT CASTRGAGGNQPQHF
. TRBJ1-1 TRBD1 14 TRBV19 TGTGCCAGTACCTCAGGGGGGCTGAACACTGAAGCTTTCTTT CASTSGGLNTEAFF
. TRBJ2-5 . 13 TRBV30 TGTGCCTGGAGTGTAGGACTACAAGAGACCCAGTACTTC CAWSVGLQETQYF
. TRBJ1-4 . 19 TRBV4-1 TGCGCCAGCAGCCAAGATCTATCCCTCATGACAGGCTGGGGTGAAAAACTGTTTTTT CASSQDLSLMTGWGEKLFF
few TRBJ2-1 . 13 TRBV9 TGTGCCAGCAGTGCCGACTTGTACAATGAGCAGTTCTTC CASSADLYNEQFF
. TRBJ1-2 . 13 TRBV19 TGTGCCAGTAGTATAACAGGGTCGGGGGGCTACACCTTC CASSITGSGGYTF
few TRBJ2-7 . 14 TRBV30 TGTGCCTGGAGTGTAAGTTTTCGGGGAGACGAGCAGTACTTC CAWSVSFRGDEQYF
. TRBJ2-1 . 16 TRBV7-9 TGTGCCAGCAGCCGTACTAGCTTCGGCTCCTACAATGAGCAGTTCTTC CASSRTSFGSYNEQFF
. TRBJ1-1 . 17 TRBV6-2/TRBV6-3 TGTGCCAGCAGTTACTCGGTTACTGGGACACCCGACTATGAAGCTTTCTTT CASSYSVTGTPDYEAFF
. TRBJ1-1 TRBD1 15 TRBV5-1 TGCGCCAGCAGCCGTACGACAGGGGGGAGCACTGAAGCTTTCTTT CASSRTTGGSTEAFF
. TRBJ2-2 TRBD1 14 TRBV2 TGTGCCAGCAGTGAACAGGGGGTAACCGGGGAGCTGTTTTTT CASSEQGVTGELFF
. TRBJ2-5 . 14 TRBV9 TGTGCCAGCAGCGTAGAGGGGACTCCCGAGACCCAGTACTTC CASSVEGTPETQYF
. TRBJ2-4 . 18 TRBV23-1 TGCGCCAGCAGTCAATCGGCAGGGCAGGGGTTAGCCAAAAACATTCAGTACTTC CASSQSAGQGLAKNIQYF
. TRBJ2-1 TRBD1 15 TRBV29-1 TGCAGCGTTGAAGGGGGGACAGGGACCCACAATGAGCAGTTCTTC CSVEGGTGTHNEQFF
. TRBJ1-1 TRBD1 13 TRBV7-9 TGTGCCAGCAGCTTACCCACGGACAGGGAAGCTTTCTTT CASSLPTDREAFF
. TRBJ2-7 . 14 TRBV7-2 TGTGCCAGCAGCTTACAGCGGGTATCCTACGAGCAGTACTTC CASSLQRVSYEQYF
. TRBJ1-3 . 15 TRBV29-1 TGCAGCGCCGTATTCCCGGAGGTCTCTGGAAACACCATATATTTT CSAVFPEVSGNTIYF
. TRBJ2-5 . 11 TRBV30 TGTGCCTGGAGCTCCCCTGAGACCCAGTACTTC CAWSSPETQYF
once TRBJ2-2 TRBD1 16 TRBV27 TGTGCCAGCAGTTTCGTACAGGGGAAGGGGGCCGGGGAGCTGTTTTTT CASSFVQGKGAGELFF
. TRBJ2-4 . 15 TRBV9 TGTGCCAGCAGCACTCGGCCGGACACCAAAAACATTCAGTACTTC CASSTRPDTKNIQYF